The 17 T cell receptor beta chains below come from one sample, sequenced in a study of blood T cells in healthy people across ages. A second PCR, run for roughly 7 to 11 cycles, used a sample-barcoded 5' primer plus a J-beta primer mix. TCRdb reprocessed the 5' RACE reads via MiXCR and lists one record per CDR3 protein. The sample lists around 1,900,000 distinct CDR3 sequences; about 39% were seen once. The sample comprised blood. These receptor sequences come from a human donor in good health.

This chain connects TRBV12-3 or TRBV12-4 to TRBJ1-2, with D possibly TRBD1 on 6 matching bases. V dropped 1 base and J dropped 6 bases, with 12 bases sitting between them. The CDR3 contains 14 residues. CDR3 residues: CASSLVHQGHGYTF. CDR3 DNA sequence: TGTGCCAGCAGTTTAGTCCACCAGGGGCATGGCTACACCTTC.

V is TRBV7-2 and J is TRBJ1-2, with 9 bases identical to TRBD1. The ends lost 1 base at V and 4 bases at J; junction bases unmatched: 1. The CDR3 is 14 amino acids. Germline V gene data show CDR1 as SGHTA and CDR2 as FQGNSA. CDR3 nucleotides: TGTGCCAGCAGCTTAGACAGGGGGCCCTATGGCTACACCTTC. Protein: CASSLDRGPYGYTF.

The chain recombines TRBV9 with TRBJ1-1; 12 bases map to TRBD1. The CDR3 spans 16 residues. Germline V gene sequence: CDR1 SGDLS, CDR2 YYNGEE. The junction had 8 bases not matched to a gene; V was cut back by 4 bases and J by 4 bases. CDR3 coding DNA: TGTGCCAGCAGCCCCCTCGGGACAGGGGGCGGCACTGAAGCTTTCTTT. Protein sequence: CASSPLGTGGGTEAFF. The full variable domain, in which reference TRBV9 and TRBJ1-1 provide the parts outside the CDR3, is DSGVTQTPKHLITATGQRVTLRCSPRSGDLSVYWYQQSLDQGLQFLIQYYNGEERAKGNILERFSAQQFPDLHSELNLSSLELGDSALYFCASSPLGTGGGTEAFFGQGTRLTVV.

A note on this clonotype: The junction does not match germline at one end; this may be a read error. This chain connects TRBV7-2 to TRBJ2-5; either TRBD1 or TRBD2 may fit D (5 bases each). CDR1 and CDR2 (germline): SGHTA, FQGNSA. This CDR3 region has 15 residues. CDR3 protein: CASSLHAGTQGTQYF. CDR3 DNA sequence: TGTGCCAGCAGCTTACACGCCGGGACCCAAGGGACCCAGTACTTC.

This clonotype was detected a few times. J is TRBJ2-3 and V is TRBV6-5, with D hard to call. V lost 6 bases to trimming and J lost 6 bases, with 10 bases between them. The V gene's germline CDR1 is MNHEY and CDR2 SVGAGI. The CDR3 is 12 residues long. The CDR3 loop is CASSRFGDTQYF. CDR3 DNA sequence: TGTGCCAGCAGCCGGTTTGGGGATACGCAGTATTTT.

V is TRBV12-3 or TRBV12-4 and J is TRBJ2-1, with 11 bases aligning to TRBD2. The CDR3 has 16 residues. J gave up 9 bases and V 6 bases, and 13 bases lay outside the gene matches. The CDR3 sequence is CASRSLIAGGPIEQFF. CDR3 sequence (DNA): TGTGCCAGCAGGTCGCTCATAGCGGGGGGGCCGATTGAGCAGTTCTTC.

The table lists this clonotype with a few counts. The chain is built from TRBV6-5 and TRBJ1-6; unclear D gene. The CDR3 runs 14 residues. From germline, CDR1 is MNHEY and CDR2 SVGAGI. V was cut by 8 bases and J by 2 bases, with 10 bases left in between. CDR3 nucleotides: TGTGCCAGCGGGCTTGCTCCCTATAATTCACCCCTCCACTTT. It yields the protein CASGLAPYNSPLHF.

The V gene is TRBV24-1, the J gene TRBJ1-2, with D maybe TRBD1 (5 bases). V gave up 0 bases and J gave up 4 bases, with 11 bases separating them. Germline V gives CDR1 KGHDR, CDR2 SFDVKD. CDR3 length: 15 amino acids. CDR3 loop: CATSDLGRVVYGYTF. CDR3 coding DNA: TGTGCCACCAGTGATTTGGGCAGGGTGGTCTATGGCTACACCTTC.

The chain joins TRBV12-3 or TRBV12-4 to TRBJ2-1; a possible D gene is TRBD2 (6 bases). The J call may be faulty, since TRBJ2-7 better matches the DNA end. The CDR3 loop spans 13 amino acids. CDR3: CASSPGLNNEQYF. The CDR3 DNA reads TGTGCCAGCAGTCCGGGACTGAACAACGAGCAGTACTTC.

CDR3 sequence (DNA): TGTGCCAGCAGCTTGGCCCCGGGGTCCGGGGAGCTGTTTTTT. As protein: CASSLAPGSGELFF. The chain has TRBV5-5 and TRBJ2-2; a weak D match, TRBD2 (5 bases). From germline, CDR1 is SGHKS and CDR2 YYEKEE (reference sequence). CDR3 length: 14 residues. Trimming left V 0 bases short and J 6 bases short, with 9 bases between.

The V gene is TRBV29-1, the J gene TRBJ2-7, with 11 bases that match TRBD1. J lost 4 bases, V lost 3 bases, and 5 bases had no gene match. The CDR3 has 14 residues. Germline assignment: CDR1 SQVTM and CDR2 ANQGSEA. In DNA form, the CDR3 reads TGCAGCGTTGAGTTGGGGACAGGGGGTTACGAGCAGTACTTC. This sequence encodes CSVELGTGGYEQYF.

The chain uses TRBV2 and TRBJ2-1, with TRBD2 matching over 9 bases. Trimming at V came to 7 bases and at J to 9 bases, leaving 10 bases not matched to a gene. Germline loops: CDR1 SNHLY, CDR2 FYNNEI. The CDR3 sequence is 14 residues long. The CDR3 DNA sequence: TGTGCCAGCACCATCCAACTACTAGCGGGTGAGCAGTTCTTC. It is translated as CASTIQLLAGEQFF.

The chain joins TRBV4-1 to TRBJ1-4; D possibly corresponds to TRBD1 (6 bases). This CDR3 contains 15 residues. Looked up from germline, CDR1 is MGHRA and CDR2 is YSYEKL. Trimming stripped 7 bases from V and 8 bases from J, with 20 bases between. CDR3 coding DNA: TGCGCCAGCAACCAGCAGGGGATGGTTGGGGAAAAACTGTTTTTT. Its protein is CASNQQGMVGEKLFF.

This clonotype occurred a few times. This chain uses TRBV6-5 with TRBJ1-2; TRBD1 might be the D (5 bases). CDR1 is MNHEY, CDR2 SVGAGI, per germline. Trimming removed 6 bases at V and 7 bases at J, with 15 bases between. CDR3 size: 13 residues. The CDR3 region has the DNA TGTGCCAGCAGACCAGACCAGGGTGGTGGCTACACCTTC. Its protein is CASRPDQGGGYTF.

V and J are TRBV19 and TRBJ1-2, with TRBD1 matching 8 bases. The CDR3 consists of 15 residues. With V trimmed by 5 bases and J by 4 bases, 9 bases remained unmatched. Germline V gene sequence: CDR1 LNHDA, CDR2 SQIVND (reference sequence). DNA of the CDR3: TGTGCCAGTAGTGGACAGGGTCGGTTCATCTATGGCTACACCTTC. Encoded protein: CASSGQGRFIYGYTF.

This clonotype showed up just a few times. The chain is built from TRBV20-1 and TRBJ2-5; D gene uncertain. Germline assignment: CDR1 DFQATT and CDR2 SNEGSKA (reference sequence). V lost 1 base, J lost 5 bases, and 8 bases lay in between. The CDR3 loop spans 12 amino acids. In DNA, the CDR3 is TGCAGTGCTAGAGCCTCCGGGGAGACCCAGTACTTC. Its translation is CSARASGETQYF.

The chain combines TRBV7-2 with TRBJ2-5, with D tentatively TRBD2 (5 bases). CDR1 is SGHTA, CDR2 FQGNSA, per germline. CDR3 length equals 15 residues. The germline V and J ends were trimmed by 1 base and 3 bases, with 12 bases remaining between them. The CDR3 loop is CASSLVPGWKETQYF. For the CDR3, the DNA is TGTGCCAGCAGCTTAGTACCGGGGTGGAAAGAGACCCAGTACTTC.